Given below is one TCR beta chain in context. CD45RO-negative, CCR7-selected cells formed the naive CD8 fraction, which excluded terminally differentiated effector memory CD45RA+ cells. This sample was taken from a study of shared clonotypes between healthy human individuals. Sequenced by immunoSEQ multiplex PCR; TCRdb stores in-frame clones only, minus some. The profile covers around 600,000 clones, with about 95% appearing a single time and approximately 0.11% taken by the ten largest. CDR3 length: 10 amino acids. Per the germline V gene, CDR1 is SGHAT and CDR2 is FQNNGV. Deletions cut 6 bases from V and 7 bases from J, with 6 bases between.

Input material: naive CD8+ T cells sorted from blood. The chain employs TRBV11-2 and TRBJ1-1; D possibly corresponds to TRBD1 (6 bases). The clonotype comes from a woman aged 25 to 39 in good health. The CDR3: CASRDSEAFF. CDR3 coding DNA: TGTGCCAGCAGGGACAGTGAAGCTTTCTTT.